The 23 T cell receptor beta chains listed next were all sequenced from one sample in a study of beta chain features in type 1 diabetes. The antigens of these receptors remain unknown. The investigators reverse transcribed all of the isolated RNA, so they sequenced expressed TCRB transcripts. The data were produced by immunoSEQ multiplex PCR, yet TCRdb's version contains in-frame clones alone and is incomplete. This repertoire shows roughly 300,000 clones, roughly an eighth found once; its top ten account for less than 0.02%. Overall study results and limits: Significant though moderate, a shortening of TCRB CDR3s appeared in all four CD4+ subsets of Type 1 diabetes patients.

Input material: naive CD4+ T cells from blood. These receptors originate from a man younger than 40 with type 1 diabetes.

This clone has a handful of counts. The DNA for the CDR3 is TGTGCCAGCTCACCAGGGACAACTTACGAGCAGTACTTC. Its translation: CASSPGTTYEQYF. The chain joins TRBV18 to TRBJ2-7; possibly TRBD1 for D (6 bases). V lost 2 bases to trimming and J lost 4 bases, with 9 bases between them. This CDR3 is built from 13 residues. In germline, CDR1 is KGHSH, CDR2 LQKENI.

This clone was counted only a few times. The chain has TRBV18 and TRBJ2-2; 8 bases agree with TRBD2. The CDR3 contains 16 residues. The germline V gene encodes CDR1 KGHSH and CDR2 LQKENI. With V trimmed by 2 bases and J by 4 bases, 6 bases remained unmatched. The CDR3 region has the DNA TGTGCCAGCTCACCAGCGGGAGGAGGTATCACCGGGGAGCTGTTTTTT. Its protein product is CASSPAGGGITGELFF.

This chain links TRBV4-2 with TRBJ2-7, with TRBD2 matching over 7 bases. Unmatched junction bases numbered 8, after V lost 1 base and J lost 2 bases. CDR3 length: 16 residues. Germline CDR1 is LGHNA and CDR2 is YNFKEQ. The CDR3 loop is CASSQGTSGIPYEQYF. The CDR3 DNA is TGTGCCAGCAGCCAAGGGACTAGTGGGATCCCCTACGAGCAGTACTTC.

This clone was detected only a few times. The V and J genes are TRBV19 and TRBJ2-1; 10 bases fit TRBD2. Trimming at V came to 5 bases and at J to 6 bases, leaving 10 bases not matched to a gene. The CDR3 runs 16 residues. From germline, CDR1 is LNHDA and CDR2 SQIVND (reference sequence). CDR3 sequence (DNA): TGTGCCAGTAGTGTCGGGGCTAGCGGGAGAACCAATGAGCAGTTCTTC. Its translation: CASSVGASGRTNEQFF.

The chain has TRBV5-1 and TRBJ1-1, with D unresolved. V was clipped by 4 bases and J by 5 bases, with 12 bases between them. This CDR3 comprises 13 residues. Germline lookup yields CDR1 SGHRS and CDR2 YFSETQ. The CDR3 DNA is TGCGCCAGCAGCAAGGTAGGGAGAACTGAAGCTTTCTTT. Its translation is CASSKVGRTEAFF.

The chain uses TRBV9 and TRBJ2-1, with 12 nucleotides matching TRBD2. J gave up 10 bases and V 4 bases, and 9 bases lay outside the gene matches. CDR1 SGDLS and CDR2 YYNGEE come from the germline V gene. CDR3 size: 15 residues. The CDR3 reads CASSPRTSGTQEQFF. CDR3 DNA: TGTGCCAGCAGCCCCCGGACTAGCGGGACTCAGGAGCAGTTCTTC.

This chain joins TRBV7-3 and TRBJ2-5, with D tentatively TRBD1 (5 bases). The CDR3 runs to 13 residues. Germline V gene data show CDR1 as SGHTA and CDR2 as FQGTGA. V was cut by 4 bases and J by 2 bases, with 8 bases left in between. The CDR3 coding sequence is TGTGCCAGCAGCTCCTACAGGCAAGAGACCCAGTACTTC. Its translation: CASSSYRQETQYF.

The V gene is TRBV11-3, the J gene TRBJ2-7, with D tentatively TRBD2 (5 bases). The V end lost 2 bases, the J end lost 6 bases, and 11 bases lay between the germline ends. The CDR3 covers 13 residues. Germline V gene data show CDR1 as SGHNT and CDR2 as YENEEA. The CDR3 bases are TGTGCCAGCAGCTTATCGGCAGGAGGCGAGCAGTACTTC. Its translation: CASSLSAGGEQYF.

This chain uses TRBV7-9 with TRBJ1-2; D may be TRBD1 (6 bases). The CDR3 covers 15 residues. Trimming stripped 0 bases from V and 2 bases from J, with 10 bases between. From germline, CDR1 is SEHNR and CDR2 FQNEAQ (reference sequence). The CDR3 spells CASSLAGHTNYGYTF. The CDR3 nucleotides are TGTGCCAGCAGCTTAGCGGGACATACGAACTATGGCTACACCTTC.

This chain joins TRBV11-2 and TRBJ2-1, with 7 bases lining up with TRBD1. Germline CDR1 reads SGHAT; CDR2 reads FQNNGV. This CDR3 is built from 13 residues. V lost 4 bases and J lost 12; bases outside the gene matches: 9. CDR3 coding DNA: TGTGCCAGCAGCTCCACACTCCGGACAGGGCAGTTCTTC. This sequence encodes CASSSTLRTGQFF.

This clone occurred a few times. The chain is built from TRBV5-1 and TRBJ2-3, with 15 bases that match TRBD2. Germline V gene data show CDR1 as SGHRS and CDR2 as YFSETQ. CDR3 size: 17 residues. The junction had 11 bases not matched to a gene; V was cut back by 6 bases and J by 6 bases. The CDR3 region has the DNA TGCGCCAGCAACCCGGGGACTAGCGGGAGGACCAGGGATACGCAGTATTTT. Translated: CASNPGTSGRTRDTQYF.

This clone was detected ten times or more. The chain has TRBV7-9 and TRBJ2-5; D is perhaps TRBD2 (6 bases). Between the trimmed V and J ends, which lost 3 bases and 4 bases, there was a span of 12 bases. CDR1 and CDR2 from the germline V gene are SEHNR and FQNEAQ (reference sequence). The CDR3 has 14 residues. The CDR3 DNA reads TGTGCCAGCAGCTTCCGCGGGGCCTTAGAGACCCAGTACTTC. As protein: CASSFRGALETQYF.

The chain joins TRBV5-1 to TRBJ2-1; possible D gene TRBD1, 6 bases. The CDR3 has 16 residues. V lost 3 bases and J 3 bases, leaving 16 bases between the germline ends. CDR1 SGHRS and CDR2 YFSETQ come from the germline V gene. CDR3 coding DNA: TGCGCCAGCAGCTCGGTAACAGGGACGGGCTACAATGAGCAGTTCTTC. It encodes CASSSVTGTGYNEQFF.

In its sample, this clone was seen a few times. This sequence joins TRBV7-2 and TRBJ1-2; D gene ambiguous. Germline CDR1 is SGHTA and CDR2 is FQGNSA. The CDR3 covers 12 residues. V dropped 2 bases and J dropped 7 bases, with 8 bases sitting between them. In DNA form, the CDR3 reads TGTGCCAGCAGCTTAATGTCCCGTGGCTACACCTTC. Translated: CASSLMSRGYTF.

The DNA for the CDR3 is TGCAGCGTTGAAGATCAGACTCTGAGGCGGGAGGGCCGGAACGAGCAGTACTTC. Protein sequence: CSVEDQTLRREGRNEQYF. The chain employs TRBV29-1 and TRBJ2-7; 9 bases agree with TRBD2. V lost 0 bases and J lost 5; bases outside the gene matches: 17. CDR1 and CDR2 (germline): SQVTM, ANQGSEA. There are 18 residues in the CDR3.

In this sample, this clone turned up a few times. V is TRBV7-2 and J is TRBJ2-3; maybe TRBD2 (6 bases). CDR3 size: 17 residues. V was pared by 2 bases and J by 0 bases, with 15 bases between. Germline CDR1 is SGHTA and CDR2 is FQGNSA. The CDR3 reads CASSLRAGYLSTDTQYF. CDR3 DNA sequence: TGTGCCAGCAGCTTAAGGGCGGGATACCTTAGCACAGATACGCAGTATTTT.

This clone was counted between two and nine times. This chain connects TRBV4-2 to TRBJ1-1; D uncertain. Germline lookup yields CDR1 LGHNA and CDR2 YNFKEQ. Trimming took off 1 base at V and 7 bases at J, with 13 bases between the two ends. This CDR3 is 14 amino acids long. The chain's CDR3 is CASSQGGHPNEAFF. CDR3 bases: TGTGCCAGCAGCCAAGGAGGCCACCCAAATGAAGCTTTCTTT.

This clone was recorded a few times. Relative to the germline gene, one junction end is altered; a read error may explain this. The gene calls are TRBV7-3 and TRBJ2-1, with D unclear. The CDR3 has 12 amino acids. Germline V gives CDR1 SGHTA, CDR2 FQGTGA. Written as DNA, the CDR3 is TGTGCCAGCAGCTCACCCCGACTCCCCCCAGTCTTC. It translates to CASSSPRLPPVF.

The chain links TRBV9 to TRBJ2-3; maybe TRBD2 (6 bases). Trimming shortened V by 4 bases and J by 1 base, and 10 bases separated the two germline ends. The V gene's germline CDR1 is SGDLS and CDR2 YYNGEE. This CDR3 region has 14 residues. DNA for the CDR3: TGTGCCAGCAGCCGGCCTAGCGGCACAGATACGCAGTATTTT. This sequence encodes CASSRPSGTDTQYF.

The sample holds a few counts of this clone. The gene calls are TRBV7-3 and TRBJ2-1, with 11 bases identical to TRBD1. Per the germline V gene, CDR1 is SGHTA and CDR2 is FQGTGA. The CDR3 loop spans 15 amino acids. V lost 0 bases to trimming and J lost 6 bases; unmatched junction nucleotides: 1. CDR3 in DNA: TGTGCCAGCAGCTTAACGGGACAGGGGGGCAATGAGCAGTTCTTC. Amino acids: CASSLTGQGGNEQFF.

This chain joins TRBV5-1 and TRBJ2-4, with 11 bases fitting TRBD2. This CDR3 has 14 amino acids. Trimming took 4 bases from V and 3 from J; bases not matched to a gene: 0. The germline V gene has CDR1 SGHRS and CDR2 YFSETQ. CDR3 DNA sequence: TGCGCCAGCAGCGGGACTAGCGGCAAAAACATTCAGTACTTC. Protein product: CASSGTSGKNIQYF.

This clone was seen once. CDR3 sequence reads: CASSLGGTFYTDTQYF. The CDR3 coding sequence is TGTGCCAGCAGCTTGGGGGGGACTTTTTACACAGATACGCAGTATTTT. The J gene is TRBJ2-3, the V gene TRBV5-4; tentatively, D is TRBD2 (6 bases). Germline CDR1 and CDR2: SGHNT and YYREEE (reference sequence). The CDR3 length is 16 residues. V was clipped by 0 bases and J by 2 bases, with 13 bases between them.

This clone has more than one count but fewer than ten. Written as DNA, the CDR3 is TGTGCCAGCAGCTTCTGGGCTAGCGGGGTTTACGAGCAGTACTTC. Its protein is CASSFWASGVYEQYF. The chain employs TRBV5-4 and TRBJ2-7; 9 nucleotides align to TRBD2. CDR1 is SGHNT and CDR2 is YYREEE in the germline V gene (reference sequence). CDR3 length: 15 amino acids. The ends lost 2 bases at V and 4 bases at J; junction bases unmatched: 7.